This T cell receptor beta chain appears in the sequencing data of a study of regulatory T cells in long-lasting Graves disease. About the study: Graves' patients with a new diagnosis had received antithyroid drugs under 3 months.

Study observations and caveats: Persistent cases favored TRBV28, TRBJ1-2 and TRBJ2-5. Patients with persistent Graves' had lower TCR diversity than newly diagnosed patients.

Described time point: newly diagnosed GD, antithyroid drugs for less than 3 months. RNA from PBMCs was the source of the TCR library. Sequencing libraries for TCR beta were prepared with iRepertoire HTBI primers and Arm-PCR of CDR3 regions. TCRdb passed the multiplex PCR reads through MiXCR, listing each CDR3 protein once. The sample holds fewer than 550,000 distinct CDR3 sequences; roughly 15% are singletons and the top ten take roughly 23%. The CDR3 covers 14 residues. V was pared by 6 bases and J by 1 base, with 13 bases between. Per germline, CDR1 SQVTM and CDR2 ANQGSEA. The table lists this clonotype with many counts. Its antigen is not identified. These data also featured in a second study, about T cells in Graves' hyperthyroidism and ophthalmopathy. As that report states: When the TCR CDR3 underwent first-round RT-PCR, the HTBI primer set was used.

The source was peripheral blood mononuclear cells (PBMCs), collected at new diagnosis, from a patient treated with antithyroid drugs. This TCR came from a woman aged 18-29 years with Graves disease. The chain recombines TRBV29-1 with TRBJ1-5; maybe TRBD1 (5 bases). For the CDR3, the DNA is TGCAGCGTGACGACAGAAGGAAGCAATCAGCCCCAGCATTTT. This encodes CSVTTEGSNQPQHF.